The present T cell receptor (beta chain) was sequenced within a study of cytomegalovirus exposure and HLA in healthy donors. The study ran its PCR with 60 Vbeta and 13 Jbeta primers. The data were produced by immunoSEQ multiplex PCR, yet TCRdb's version contains in-frame clones alone and is incomplete. Among fewer than 120,000 clones listed, nearly 80% were seen once. Source material: PBMCs. This clonotype was sampled from a woman under 40 in good health and CMV-seronegative.

The CDR3 nucleotides read TGTGCCAGCACCCCCACAGGGGATATGAATGAAAAACTGTTTTTT. Protein sequence: CASTPTGDMNEKLFF. The chain carries TRBV6-5 and TRBJ1-4; 7 nucleotides agree with TRBD1. The CDR3 loop spans 15 amino acids. Germline trimming cut 7 bases from V and 5 bases from J; bases unmatched to any gene: 10. The germline V gene has CDR1 MNHEY and CDR2 SVGAGI.